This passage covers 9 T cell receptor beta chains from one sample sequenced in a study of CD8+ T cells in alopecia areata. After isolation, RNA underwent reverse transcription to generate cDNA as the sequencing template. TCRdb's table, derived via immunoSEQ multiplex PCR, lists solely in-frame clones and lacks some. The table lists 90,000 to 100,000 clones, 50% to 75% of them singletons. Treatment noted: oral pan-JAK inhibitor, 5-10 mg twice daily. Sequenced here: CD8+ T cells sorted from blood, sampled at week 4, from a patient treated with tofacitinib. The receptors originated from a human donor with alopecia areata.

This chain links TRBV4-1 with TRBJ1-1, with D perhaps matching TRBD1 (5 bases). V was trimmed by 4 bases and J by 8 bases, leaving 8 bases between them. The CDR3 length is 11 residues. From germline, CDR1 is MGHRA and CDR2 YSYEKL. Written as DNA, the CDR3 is TGCGCCAGCAGCCCTAGGGGAGAAGCTTTCTTT. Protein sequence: CASSPRGEAFF.

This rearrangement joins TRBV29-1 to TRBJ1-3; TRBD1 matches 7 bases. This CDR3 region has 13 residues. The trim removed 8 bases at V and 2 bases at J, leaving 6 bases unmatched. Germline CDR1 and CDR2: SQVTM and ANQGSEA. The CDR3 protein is CSCDRVPGNTIYF. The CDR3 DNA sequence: TGCAGCTGCGACAGGGTTCCTGGAAACACCATATATTTT.

CDR3 DNA: TGTGCCAGCAGAGAGGACGGACGGGGAGGCTACACCTTC. Encoded protein: CASREDGRGGYTF. This chain joins TRBV27 and TRBJ1-2; D is unclear. Trimming left V 6 bases short and J 8 bases short, with 16 bases between. The germline V gene has CDR1 MNHEY and CDR2 SMNVEV (reference sequence). The CDR3 consists of 13 residues.

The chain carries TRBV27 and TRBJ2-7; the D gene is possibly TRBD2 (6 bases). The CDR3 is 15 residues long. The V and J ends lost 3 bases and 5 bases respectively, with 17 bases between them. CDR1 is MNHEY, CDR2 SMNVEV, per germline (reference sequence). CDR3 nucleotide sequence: TGTGCCAGCAGTTTCACCCAGGGACTTTTGAACGAGCAGTACTTC. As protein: CASSFTQGLLNEQYF.

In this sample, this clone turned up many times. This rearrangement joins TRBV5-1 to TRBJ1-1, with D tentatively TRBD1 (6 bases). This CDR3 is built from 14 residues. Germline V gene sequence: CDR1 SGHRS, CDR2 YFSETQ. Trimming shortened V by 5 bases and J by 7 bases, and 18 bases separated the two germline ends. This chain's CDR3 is CASRLIEGGGEAFF. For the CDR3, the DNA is TGCGCCAGCAGGCTAATCGAGGGGGGCGGTGAAGCTTTCTTT.

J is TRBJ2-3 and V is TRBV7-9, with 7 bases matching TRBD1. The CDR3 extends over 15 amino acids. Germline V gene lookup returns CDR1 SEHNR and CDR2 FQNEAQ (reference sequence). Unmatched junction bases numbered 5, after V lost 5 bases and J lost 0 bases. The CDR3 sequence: CASSHRDRSTDTQYF. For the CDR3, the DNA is TGTGCCAGCAGCCATAGGGACAGAAGCACAGATACGCAGTATTTT.

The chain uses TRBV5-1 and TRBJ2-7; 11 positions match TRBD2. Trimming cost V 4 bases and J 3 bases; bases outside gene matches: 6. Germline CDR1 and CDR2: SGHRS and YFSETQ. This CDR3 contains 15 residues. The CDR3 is CASSDSGRAGYEQYF. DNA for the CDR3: TGCGCCAGCAGCGATAGCGGGAGGGCCGGCTACGAGCAGTACTTC.

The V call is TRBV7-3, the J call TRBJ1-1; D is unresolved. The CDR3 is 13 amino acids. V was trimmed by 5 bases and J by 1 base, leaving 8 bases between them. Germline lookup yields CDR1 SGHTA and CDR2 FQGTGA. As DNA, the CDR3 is TGTGCCAGCAGCCCAACACAGAACACTGAAGCTTTCTTT. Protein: CASSPTQNTEAFF.

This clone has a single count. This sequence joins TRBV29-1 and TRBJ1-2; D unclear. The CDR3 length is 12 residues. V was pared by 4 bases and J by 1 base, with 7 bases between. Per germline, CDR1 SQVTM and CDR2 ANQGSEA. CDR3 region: CSVVGHNYGYTF. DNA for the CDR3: TGCAGCGTTGTTGGGCATAACTATGGCTACACCTTC.